Detailed here is one TCR beta chain. Time point indicated: pre-sensitization, week 0. Noted treatment: therapeutic diphenylcyclopropenone sensitization with weekly scalp DPC. The authors' total RNA extraction used unfractionated whole blood. The data belong to a study of human T cells and chemical hapten exposure. The CDR3 sequence is 16 residues long. Germline V gene data show CDR1 as MNHEY and CDR2 as SVGAGI. Germline trimming cut 7 bases from V and 1 base from J; bases unmatched to any gene: 10. TCRdb recomputed calls from the RACE reads with MiXCR, one row per CDR3 protein. The data show approximately 52,000 distinct CDR3 sequences, with 9.5% to 10% seen just once and approximately 9.7% held by the top ten.

The rearrangement links TRBV6-5 to TRBJ1-5; TRBD1 matches at 7 bases. The sequence was obtained from a woman aged 25 to 39 with alopecia areata. Some clones in this sample may be carry-over from other donors' samples. The input for sequencing was whole blood, taken in connection with sensitization to the hapten diphenylcyclopropenone (DPC). This chain's CDR3 is CASNKGRTGSNQPQHF. CDR3 coding DNA: TGTGCCAGCAACAAGGGTAGGACAGGAAGCAATCAGCCCCAGCATTTT.